The source of this T cell receptor beta chain is a study of post-analysis software for immune sequencing data. In its sample, this clonotype was seen a few times. No antigen is known for it. The CDR3 is 14 amino acids. Germline CDR1 reads KGHDR; CDR2 reads SFDVKD. V was shortened by 4 bases and J by 3 bases, with 11 bases between the two germline ends. TCR beta cDNA libraries included unique molecular identifiers. MiXCR, applied by TCRdb to the PCR reads, yields one record per CDR3 protein. The table lists about 760,000 distinct CDR3 sequences, just under 30% of them singletons. Study-level findings and limits: Compared with controls, patients had more of 4 to 6 TRBV segments, including TRBV5-6, TRBV5-1 and TRBV20-1.

This chain joins TRBV24-1 and TRBJ1-1; D is perhaps TRBD1 (6 bases). Sample: blood. This TCR was sampled from a girl between 10 and 17 years old with multiple sclerosis. The DNA for the CDR3 is TGTGCCACCAGTGACAGGGGCAGAGACACTGAAGCTTTCTTT. It codes for CATSDRGRDTEAFF.